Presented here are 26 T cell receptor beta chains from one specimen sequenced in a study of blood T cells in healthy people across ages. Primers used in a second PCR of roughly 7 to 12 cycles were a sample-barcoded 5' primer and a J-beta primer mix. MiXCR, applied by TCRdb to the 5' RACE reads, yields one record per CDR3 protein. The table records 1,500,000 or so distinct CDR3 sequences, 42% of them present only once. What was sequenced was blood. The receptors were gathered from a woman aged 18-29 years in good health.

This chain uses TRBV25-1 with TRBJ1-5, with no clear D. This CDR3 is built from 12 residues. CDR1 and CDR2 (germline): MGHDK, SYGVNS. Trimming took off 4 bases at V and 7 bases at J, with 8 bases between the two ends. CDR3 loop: CASSGYGQPQHF. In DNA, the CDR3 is TGTGCCAGCAGTGGGTATGGGCAGCCCCAGCATTTT. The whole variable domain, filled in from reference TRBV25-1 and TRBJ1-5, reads EADIYQTPRYLVIGTGKKITLECSQTMGHDKMYWYQQDPGMELHLIHYSYGVNSTEKGDLSSESTVSRIRTEHFPLTLESARPSHTSQYLCASSGYGQPQHFGDGTRLSIL.

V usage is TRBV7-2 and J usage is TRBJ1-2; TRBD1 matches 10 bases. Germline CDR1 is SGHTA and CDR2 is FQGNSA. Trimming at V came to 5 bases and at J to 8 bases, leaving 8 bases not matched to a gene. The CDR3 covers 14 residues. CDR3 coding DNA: TGTGCCAGCAGCCCGCCGGGACAGGGGAGAGGCTACACCTTC. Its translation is CASSPPGQGRGYTF.

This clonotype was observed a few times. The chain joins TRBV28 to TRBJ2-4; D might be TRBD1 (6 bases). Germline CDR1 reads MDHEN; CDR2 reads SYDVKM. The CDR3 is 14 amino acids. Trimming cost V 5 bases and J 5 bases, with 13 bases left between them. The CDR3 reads CASSLAGQQNIQYF. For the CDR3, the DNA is TGTGCCAGCAGTCTAGCTGGACAGCAAAACATTCAGTACTTC.

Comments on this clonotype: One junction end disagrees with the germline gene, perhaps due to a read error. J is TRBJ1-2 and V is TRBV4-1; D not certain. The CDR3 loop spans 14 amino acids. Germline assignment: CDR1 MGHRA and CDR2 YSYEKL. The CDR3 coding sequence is TGCGCCAGCAACCAAGATTTCCAGTCCTATGGCTACACCTTC. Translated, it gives CASNQDFQSYGYTF.

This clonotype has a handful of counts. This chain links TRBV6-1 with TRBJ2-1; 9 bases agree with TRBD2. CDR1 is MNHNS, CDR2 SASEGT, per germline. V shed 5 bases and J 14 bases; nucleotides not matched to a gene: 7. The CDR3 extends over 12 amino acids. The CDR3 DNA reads TGTGCCAGCAGTCTACCCGGGACTAGCAAGTTCTTC. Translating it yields CASSLPGTSKFF.

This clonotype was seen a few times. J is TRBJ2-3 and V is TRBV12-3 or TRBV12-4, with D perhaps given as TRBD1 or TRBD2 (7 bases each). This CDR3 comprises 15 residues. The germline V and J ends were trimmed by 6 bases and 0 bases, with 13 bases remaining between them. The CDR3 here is CASRAGGGSTDTQYF. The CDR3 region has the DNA TGTGCCAGCAGGGCAGGGGGAGGGAGCACAGATACGCAGTATTTT.

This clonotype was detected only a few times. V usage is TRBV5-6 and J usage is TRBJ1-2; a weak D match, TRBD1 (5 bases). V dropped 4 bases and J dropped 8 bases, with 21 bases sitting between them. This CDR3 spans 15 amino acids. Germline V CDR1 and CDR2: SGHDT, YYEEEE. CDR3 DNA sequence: TGTGCCAGCAGCCTACGAGGGTTGGGGCTTGGAGGCTACACCTTC. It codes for CASSLRGLGLGGYTF.

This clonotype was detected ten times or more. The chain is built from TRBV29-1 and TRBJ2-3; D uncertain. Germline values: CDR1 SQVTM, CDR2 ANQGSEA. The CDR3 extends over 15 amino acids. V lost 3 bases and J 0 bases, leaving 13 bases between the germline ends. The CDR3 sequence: CSVEPNPTSTDTQYF. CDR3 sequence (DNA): TGCAGCGTTGAGCCGAACCCTACTAGCACAGATACGCAGTATTTT.

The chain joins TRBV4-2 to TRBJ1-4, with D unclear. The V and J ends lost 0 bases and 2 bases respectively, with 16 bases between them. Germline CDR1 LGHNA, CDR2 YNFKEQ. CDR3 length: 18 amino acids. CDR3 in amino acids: CASSQDAEGRSTNEKLFF. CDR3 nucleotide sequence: TGTGCCAGCAGCCAAGATGCCGAGGGAAGGTCGACTAATGAAAAACTGTTTTTT.

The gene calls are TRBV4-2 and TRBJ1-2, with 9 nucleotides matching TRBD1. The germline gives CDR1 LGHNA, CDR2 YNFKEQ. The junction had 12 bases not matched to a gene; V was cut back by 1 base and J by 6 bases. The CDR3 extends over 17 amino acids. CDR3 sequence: CASSQADSGTGNHGYTF. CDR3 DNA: TGTGCCAGCAGCCAAGCTGATTCCGGGACAGGGAACCATGGCTACACCTTC.

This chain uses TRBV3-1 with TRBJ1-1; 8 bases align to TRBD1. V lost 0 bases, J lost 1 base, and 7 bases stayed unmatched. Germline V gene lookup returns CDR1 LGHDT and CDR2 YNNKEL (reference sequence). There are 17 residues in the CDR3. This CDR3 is CASSQDGRGRGNTEAFF. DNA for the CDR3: TGTGCCAGCAGCCAAGATGGCAGGGGGCGTGGGAACACTGAAGCTTTCTTT.

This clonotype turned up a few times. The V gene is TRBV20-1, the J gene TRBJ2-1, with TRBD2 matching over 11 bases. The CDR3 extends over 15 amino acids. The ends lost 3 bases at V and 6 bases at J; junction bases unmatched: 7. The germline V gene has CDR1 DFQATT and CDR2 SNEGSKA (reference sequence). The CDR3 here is CSASPGLAARNEQFF. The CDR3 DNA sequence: TGCAGTGCTAGCCCGGGACTAGCGGCTCGCAATGAGCAGTTCTTC.

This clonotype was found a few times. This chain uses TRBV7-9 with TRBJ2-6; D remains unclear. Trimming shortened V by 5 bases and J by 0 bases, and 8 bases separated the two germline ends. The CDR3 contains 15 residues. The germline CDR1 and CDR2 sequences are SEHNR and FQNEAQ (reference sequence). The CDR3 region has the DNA TGTGCCAGCAGCCTAATGAGCTCTGGGGCCAACGTCCTGACTTTC. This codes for CASSLMSSGANVLTF.

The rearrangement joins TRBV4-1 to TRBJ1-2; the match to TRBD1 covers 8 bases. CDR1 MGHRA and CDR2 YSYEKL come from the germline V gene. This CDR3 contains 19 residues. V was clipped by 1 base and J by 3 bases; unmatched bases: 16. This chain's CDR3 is CASSQVIGDRGKLDYGYTF. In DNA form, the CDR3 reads TGCGCCAGCAGCCAAGTCATCGGAGACAGGGGAAAACTGGACTATGGCTACACCTTC.

CDR3 residues: CASSQAPDLDEAFF. DNA of the CDR3: TGTGCCAGCAGCCAAGCCCCGGACTTAGATGAAGCTTTCTTT. This rearrangement joins TRBV3-1 to TRBJ1-1; no definite D call. The CDR3 has 14 residues. Germline CDR1 is LGHDT and CDR2 is YNNKEL (reference sequence). Trimming stripped 1 base from V and 7 bases from J, with 13 bases between.

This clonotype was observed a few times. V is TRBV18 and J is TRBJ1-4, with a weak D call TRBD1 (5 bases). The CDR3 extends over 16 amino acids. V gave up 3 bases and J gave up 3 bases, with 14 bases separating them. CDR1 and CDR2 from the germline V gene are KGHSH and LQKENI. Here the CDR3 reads CASSPARGAANEKLFF. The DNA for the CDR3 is TGTGCCAGCTCACCGGCCCGAGGGGCAGCTAATGAAAAACTGTTTTTT.

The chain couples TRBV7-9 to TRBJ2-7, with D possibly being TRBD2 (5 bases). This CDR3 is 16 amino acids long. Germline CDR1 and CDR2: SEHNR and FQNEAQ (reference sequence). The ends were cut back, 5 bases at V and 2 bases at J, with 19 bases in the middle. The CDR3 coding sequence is TGTGCCAGCAGCCCCAGGTTAGGGAAGGAGGCCTACGAGCAGTACTTC. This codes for CASSPRLGKEAYEQYF.

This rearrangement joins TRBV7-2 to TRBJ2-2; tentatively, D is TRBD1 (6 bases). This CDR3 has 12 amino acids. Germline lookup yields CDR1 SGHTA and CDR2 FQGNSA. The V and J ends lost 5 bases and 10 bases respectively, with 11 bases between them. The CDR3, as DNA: TGTGCCAGCAGCGCCTACAGGGAGGAGCTGTTTTTT. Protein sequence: CASSAYREELFF.

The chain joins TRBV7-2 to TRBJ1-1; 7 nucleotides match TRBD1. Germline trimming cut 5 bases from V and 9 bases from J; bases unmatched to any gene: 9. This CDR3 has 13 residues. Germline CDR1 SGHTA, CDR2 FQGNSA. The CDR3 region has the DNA TGTGCCAGCAGCCTTGGACAGGTTAGGCAAGCTTTCTTT. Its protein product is CASSLGQVRQAFF.

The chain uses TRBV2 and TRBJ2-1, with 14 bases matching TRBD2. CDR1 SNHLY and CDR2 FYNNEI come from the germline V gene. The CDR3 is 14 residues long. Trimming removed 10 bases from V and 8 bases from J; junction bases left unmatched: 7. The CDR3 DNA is TGTGCCACGCCGGGACTAGCGGGAGACCATGAGCAGTTCTTC. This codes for CATPGLAGDHEQFF.

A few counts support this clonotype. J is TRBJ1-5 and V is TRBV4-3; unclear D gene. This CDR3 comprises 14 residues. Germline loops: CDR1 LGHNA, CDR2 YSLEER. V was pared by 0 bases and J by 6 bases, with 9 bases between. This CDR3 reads CASSQDWEGQPQHF. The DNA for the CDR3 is TGCGCCAGCAGCCAAGATTGGGAGGGTCAGCCCCAGCATTTT.

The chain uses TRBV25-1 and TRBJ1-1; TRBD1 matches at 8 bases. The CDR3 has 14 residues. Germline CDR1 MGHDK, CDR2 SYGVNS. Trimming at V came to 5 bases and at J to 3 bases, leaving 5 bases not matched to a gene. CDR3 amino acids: CASSRTGLYTEAFF. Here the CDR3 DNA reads TGTGCCAGCAGTCGGACAGGGCTGTACACTGAAGCTTTCTTT.

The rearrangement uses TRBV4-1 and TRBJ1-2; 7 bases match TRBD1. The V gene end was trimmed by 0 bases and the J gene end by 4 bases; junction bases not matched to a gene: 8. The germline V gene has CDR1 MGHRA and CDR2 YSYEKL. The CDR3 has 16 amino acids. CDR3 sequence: CASSQDWAGGFYGYTF. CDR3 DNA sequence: TGCGCCAGCAGCCAAGATTGGGCAGGGGGGTTCTATGGCTACACCTTC.

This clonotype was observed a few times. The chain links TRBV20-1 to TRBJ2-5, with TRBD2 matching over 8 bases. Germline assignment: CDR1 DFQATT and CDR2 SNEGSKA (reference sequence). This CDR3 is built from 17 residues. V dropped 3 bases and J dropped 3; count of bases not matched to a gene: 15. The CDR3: CSARVSVLAGMKETQYF. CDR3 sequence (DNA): TGCAGTGCTAGGGTCTCGGTCCTAGCGGGCATGAAAGAGACCCAGTACTTC.

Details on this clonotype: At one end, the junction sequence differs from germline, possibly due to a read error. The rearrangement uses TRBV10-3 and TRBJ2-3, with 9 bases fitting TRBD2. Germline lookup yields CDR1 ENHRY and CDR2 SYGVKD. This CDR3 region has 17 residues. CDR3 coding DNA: TGTGCCATCGGTGAGCTTTCGCGGGGGGGGAGCACAGATACGCAGTATTTT. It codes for CAIGELSRGGSTDTQYF.

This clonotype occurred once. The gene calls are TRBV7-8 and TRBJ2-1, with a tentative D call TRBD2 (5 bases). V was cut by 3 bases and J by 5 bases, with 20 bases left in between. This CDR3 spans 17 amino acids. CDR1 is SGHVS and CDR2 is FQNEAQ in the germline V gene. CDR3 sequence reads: CASSLTWGVLGDNEQFF. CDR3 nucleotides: TGTGCCAGCAGCTTGACCTGGGGAGTTCTCGGAGACAATGAGCAGTTCTTC. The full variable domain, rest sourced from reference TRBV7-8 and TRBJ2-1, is GAGVSQSPRYKVAKRGQDVALRCDPISGHVSLFWYQQALGQGPEFLTYFQNEAQLDKSGLPSDRFFAERPEGSVSTLKIQRTQQEDSAVYLCASSLTWGVLGDNEQFFGPGTRLTVL.